This T cell receptor (beta chain) was identified in a study of response to subunit inactivated influenza vaccine. The study, taken as a whole, reports: Researchers suggested that each seasonal influenza vaccination recruits few new T cells.

MiXCR, applied by TCRdb to the RT-PCR reads, yields one record per CDR3 protein. The sample holds around 530,000 distinct CDR3 sequences, approximately 15% seen once. Points on this clonotype: The antigen is not known.

The CDR3 loop spans 16 amino acids. The germline V gene encodes CDR1 SGHRS and CDR2 YFSETQ. The V gene lost 4 bases and the J gene lost 0 bases, with 14 bases spanning the gap. The clonotype comes from a man between 50 and 69 years old who received an inactivated influenza vaccine. V gene TRBV5-1 combines with J gene TRBJ1-3; possible D gene TRBD1, 6 bases. The specimen comprised CD4+ T cells sorted from PBMCs, sampled roughly 24 months after vaccination. This CDR3 is CASSRGGESSGNTIYF. The CDR3 DNA reads as TGCGCCAGCAGCAGGGGGGGTGAGTCCTCTGGAAACACCATATATTTT.